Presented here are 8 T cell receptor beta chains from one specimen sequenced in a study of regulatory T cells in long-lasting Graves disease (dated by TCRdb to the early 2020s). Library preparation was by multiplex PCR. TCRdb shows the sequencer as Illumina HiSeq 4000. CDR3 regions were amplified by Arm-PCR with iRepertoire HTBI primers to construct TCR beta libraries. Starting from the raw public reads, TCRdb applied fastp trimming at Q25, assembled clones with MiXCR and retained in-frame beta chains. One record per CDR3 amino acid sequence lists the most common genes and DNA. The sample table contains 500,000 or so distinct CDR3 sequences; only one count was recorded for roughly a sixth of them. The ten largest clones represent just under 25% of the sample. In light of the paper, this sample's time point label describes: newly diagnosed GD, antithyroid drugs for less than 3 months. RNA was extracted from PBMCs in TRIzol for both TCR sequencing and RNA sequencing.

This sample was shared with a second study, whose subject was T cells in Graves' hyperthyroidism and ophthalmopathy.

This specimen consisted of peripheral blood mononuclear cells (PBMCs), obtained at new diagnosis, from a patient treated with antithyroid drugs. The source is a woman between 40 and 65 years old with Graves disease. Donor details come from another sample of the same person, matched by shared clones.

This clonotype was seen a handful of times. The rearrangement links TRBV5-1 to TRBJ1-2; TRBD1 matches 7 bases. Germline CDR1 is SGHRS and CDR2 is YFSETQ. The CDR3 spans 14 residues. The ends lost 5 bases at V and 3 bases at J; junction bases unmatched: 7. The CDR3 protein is CASRQTGEDYGYTF. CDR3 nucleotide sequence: TGCGCCAGCAGACAAACAGGGGAAGACTATGGCTACACCTTC.

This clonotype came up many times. CDR3 sequence reads: CASSLLSGIGTDTQYF. The CDR3 DNA is TGTGCCAGCAGCTTATTATCTGGGATCGGCACAGATACGCAGTATTTT. The rearrangement joins TRBV7-6 to TRBJ2-3; no firm D call. The ends were cut back, 2 bases at V and 1 base at J, with 13 bases in the middle. Germline V gene lookup returns CDR1 SGHVS and CDR2 FNYEAQ. CDR3 length: 16 amino acids.

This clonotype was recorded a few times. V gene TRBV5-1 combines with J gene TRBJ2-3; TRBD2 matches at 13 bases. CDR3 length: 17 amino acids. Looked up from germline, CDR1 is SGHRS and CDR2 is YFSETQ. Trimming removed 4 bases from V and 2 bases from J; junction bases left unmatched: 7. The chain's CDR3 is CASSGAGTSGATDTQYF. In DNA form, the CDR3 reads TGCGCCAGCAGCGGGGCCGGGACTAGCGGGGCCACAGATACGCAGTATTTT.

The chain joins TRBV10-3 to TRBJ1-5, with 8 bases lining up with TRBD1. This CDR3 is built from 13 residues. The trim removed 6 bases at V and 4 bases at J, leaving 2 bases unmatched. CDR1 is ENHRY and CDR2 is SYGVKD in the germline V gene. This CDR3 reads CAISGQGNQPQHF. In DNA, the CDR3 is TGTGCCATCAGCGGACAGGGAAATCAGCCCCAGCATTTT.

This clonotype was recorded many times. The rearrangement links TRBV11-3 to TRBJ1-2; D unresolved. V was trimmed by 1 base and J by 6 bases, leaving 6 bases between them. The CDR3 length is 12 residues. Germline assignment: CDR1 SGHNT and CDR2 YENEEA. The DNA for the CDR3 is TGTGCCAGCAGCTTAGCTTTGGATGGCTACACCTTC. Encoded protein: CASSLALDGYTF. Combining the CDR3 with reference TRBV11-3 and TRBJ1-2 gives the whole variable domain EAGVVQSPRYKIIEKKQPVAFWCNPISGHNTLYWYLQNLGQGPELLIRYENEEAVDDSQLPKDRFSAERLKGVDSTLKIQPAELGDSAVYLCASSLALDGYTFGSGTRLTVV.

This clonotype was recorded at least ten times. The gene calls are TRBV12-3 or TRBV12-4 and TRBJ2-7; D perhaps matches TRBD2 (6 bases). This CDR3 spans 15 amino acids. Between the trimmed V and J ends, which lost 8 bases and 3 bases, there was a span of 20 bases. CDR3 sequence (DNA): TGTGCCAGCGGGGAGGAGGCAGGGAGGTTCTACGAGCAGTACTTC. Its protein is CASGEEAGRFYEQYF.

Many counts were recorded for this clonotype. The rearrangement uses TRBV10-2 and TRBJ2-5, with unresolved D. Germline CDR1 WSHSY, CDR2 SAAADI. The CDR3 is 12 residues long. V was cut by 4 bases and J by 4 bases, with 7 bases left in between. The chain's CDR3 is CASSVSAETQYF. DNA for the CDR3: TGCGCCAGCAGTGTTTCCGCAGAGACCCAGTACTTC.

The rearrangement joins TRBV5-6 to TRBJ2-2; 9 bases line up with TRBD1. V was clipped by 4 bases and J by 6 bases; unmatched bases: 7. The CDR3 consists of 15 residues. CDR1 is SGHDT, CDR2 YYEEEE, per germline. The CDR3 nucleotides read TGTGCCAGCAGCCCAGGACAGGGGCGCGCCGGGGAGCTGTTTTTT. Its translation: CASSPGQGRAGELFF.